This T cell receptor (beta chain) originates from a study of OX40 agonist ivuxolimab in advanced cancers. Data came from immunoSEQ multiplex PCR; TCRdb stores just in-frame clones and leaves some out. The data contain about 67,000 clones, about 84% of them singletons. Study outcomes and limitations: In general, CD8+ T cells held more expanded clones than CD4+ did, on average.

CDR3 size: 14 residues. The V segment lost 3 bases and the J segment 2 bases; nucleotides outside the gene matches: 0. Germline values: CDR1 LNHNV, CDR2 YYDKDF (reference sequence). Concerning this clone itself: The target antigen is unknown.

The chain recombines TRBV15 with TRBJ1-4, with 7 bases fitting TRBD1. The clonotype was recovered from an adult with an advanced solid tumor such as melanoma, head and neck, liver or kidney cancer. The specimen comprised CD4+ or CD8+ T cells sorted from blood, sampled in a trial of the OX40 agonist ivuxolimab. The CDR3: CATSRTGTNEKLFF. The CDR3 DNA reads TGTGCCACCAGCAGGACAGGGACTAATGAAAAACTGTTTTTT.